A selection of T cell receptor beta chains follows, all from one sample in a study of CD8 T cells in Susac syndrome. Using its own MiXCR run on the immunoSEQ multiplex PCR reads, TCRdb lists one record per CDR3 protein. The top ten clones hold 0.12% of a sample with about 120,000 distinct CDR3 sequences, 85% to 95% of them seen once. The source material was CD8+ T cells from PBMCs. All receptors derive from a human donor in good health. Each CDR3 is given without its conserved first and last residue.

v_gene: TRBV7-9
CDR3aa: ASSEDRGHVGGYT

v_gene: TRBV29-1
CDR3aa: SVEEGETQY

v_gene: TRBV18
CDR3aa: ASSRGSSGLYEQY

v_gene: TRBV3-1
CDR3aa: ASSQVGVYEQY

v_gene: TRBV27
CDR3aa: ASSLSSGHLPSGEQF

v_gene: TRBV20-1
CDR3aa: SARAFGRGDEKLF

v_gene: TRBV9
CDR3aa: ASSPPGGQETQY

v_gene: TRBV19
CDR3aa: ASSTGAHPEAF

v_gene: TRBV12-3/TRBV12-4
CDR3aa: ASSFGHLNTGELF

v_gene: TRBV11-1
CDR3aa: ASSSGGEGTIHEQF

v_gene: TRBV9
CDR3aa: ASSAFLSDEQF

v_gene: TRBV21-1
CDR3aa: ASAGRGSTGELF

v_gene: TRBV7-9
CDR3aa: ASSPRGLGNYEQY

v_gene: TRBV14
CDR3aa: ASSQGRGLNTGELF

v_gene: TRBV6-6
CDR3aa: ASSNYQETQY

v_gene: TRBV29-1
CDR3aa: SVEDRGHRGTGELF

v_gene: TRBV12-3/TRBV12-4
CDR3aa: ASSMEAYYEQY

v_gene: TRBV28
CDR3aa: ASAEETQY

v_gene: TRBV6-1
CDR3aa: ASSRTPSGGSYEQY

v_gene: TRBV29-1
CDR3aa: SVAGGYEQY

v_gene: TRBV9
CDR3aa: ASSSPRWTSGSQQSPSNEQF

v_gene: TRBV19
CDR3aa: AGDRVNEQF

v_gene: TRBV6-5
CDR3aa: ASNGGPGPEAF

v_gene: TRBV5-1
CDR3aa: ASSLGRAIQGDTEAF

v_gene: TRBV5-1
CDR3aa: ASASPRAGGVADTQY

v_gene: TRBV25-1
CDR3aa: ASSGITGYTETQY

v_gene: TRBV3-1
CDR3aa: ASSQEYGTSGRNEQF

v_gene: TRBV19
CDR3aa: ASRRGTPPRGEQY

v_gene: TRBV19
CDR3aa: ASSIQGITEAL

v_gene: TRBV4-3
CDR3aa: ASSQVPRVDNEQF

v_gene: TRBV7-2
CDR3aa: ASTETGFYGYT

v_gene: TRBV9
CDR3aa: ASSDRTSGGSSYNEQF

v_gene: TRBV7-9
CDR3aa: ASSFGEQF

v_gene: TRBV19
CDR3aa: ASSDSGGADLTDTQY

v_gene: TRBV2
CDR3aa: ASMSGDKPEAF

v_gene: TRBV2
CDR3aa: ASSELAGYTGELF

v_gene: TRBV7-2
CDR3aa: ASSRIAGGTYEQY

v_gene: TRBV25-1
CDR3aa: ASSLPSSYEQY

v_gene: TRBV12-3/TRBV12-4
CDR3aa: ASSRTDTGELF

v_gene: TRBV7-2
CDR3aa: ASSFADSTDTQY

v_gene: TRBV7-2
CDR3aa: ASAKAGVTDTQY